This TCR beta chain was sequenced in a study of T cell responses to AZD1222 COVID-19 vaccine. Study-level points and caveats: Only a handful of AZD1222 recipients, five to seven in all, had baseline seropositivity.

CDR1 is MNHEY, CDR2 SMNVEV, per germline (reference sequence). Trimming left V 4 bases short and J 0 bases short, with 9 bases between. This CDR3 is built from 15 residues. TCRdb's copy holds only in-frame clones and misses some; the assay was immunoSEQ multiplex PCR. The table shows some 88,000 clones, with about nine tenths occurring only once. For this clone: Its antigen remains unidentified.

The starting material was peripheral blood, obtained 28 days after the second AZD1222 dose. This receptor was taken from an adult who received the AZD1222 COVID-19 vaccine. V and J are TRBV27 and TRBJ2-2; D remains unclear. Here the CDR3 reads CASSSRAANTGELFF. The CDR3 nucleotides are TGTGCCAGCAGTTCCCGCGCTGCGAACACCGGGGAGCTGTTTTTT.